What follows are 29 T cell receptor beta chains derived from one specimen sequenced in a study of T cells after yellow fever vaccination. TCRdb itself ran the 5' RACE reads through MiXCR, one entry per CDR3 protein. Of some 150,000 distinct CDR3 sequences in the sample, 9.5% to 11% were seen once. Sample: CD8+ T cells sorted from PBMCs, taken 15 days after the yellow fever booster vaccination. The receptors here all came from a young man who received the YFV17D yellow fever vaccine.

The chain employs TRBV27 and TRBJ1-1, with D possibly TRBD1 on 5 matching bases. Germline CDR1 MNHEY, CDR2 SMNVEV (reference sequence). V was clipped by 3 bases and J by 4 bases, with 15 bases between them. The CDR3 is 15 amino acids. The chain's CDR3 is CASSLNGGGSTEAFF. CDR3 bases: TGTGCCAGCAGTTTGAACGGGGGTGGGAGCACTGAAGCTTTCTTT.

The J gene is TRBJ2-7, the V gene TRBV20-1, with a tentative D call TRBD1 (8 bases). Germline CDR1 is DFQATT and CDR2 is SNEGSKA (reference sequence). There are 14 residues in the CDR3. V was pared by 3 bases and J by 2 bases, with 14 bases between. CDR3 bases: TGCAGTGCTAGGGACAGGGAGGGCACCTACGAGCAGTACTTC. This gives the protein CSARDREGTYEQYF.

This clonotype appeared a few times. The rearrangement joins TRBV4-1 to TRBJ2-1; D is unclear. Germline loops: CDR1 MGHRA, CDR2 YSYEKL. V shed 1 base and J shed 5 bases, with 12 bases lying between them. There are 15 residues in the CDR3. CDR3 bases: TGCGCCAGCAGCCAAGGGTGGTCGCTAAACAATGAGCAGTTCTTC. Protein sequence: CASSQGWSLNNEQFF.

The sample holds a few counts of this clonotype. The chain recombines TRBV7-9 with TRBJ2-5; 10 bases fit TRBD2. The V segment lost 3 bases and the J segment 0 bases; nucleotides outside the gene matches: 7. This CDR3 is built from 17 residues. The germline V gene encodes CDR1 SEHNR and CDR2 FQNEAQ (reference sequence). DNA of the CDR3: TGTGCCAGCAGCTTGTCTAGCGGGGGCTTGTACCAAGAGACCCAGTACTTC. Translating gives CASSLSSGGLYQETQYF.

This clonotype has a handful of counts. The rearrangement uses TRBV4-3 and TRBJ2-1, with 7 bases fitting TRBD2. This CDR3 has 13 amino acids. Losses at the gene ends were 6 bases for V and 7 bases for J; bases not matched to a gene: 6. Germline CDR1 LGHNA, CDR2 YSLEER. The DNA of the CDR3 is TGCGCCAGCAGGGACTACGGGGGGAATGAGCAGTTCTTC. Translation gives CASRDYGGNEQFF.

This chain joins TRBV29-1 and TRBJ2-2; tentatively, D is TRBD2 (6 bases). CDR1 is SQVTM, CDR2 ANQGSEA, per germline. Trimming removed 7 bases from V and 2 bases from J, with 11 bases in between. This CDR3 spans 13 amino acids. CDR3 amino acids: CSGRDSNTGELFF. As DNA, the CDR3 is TGCAGCGGGAGGGACTCCAACACCGGGGAGCTGTTTTTT.

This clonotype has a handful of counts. The CDR3 bases are TGTGCCAGCAGTCCTTCGACAGTGAACACTGAAGCTTTCTTT. Translated: CASSPSTVNTEAFF. The rearrangement links TRBV12-3 or TRBV12-4 to TRBJ1-1; the D gene is possibly TRBD1 (5 bases). V shed 5 bases and J shed 0 bases, with 10 bases lying between them. This CDR3 is built from 14 residues.

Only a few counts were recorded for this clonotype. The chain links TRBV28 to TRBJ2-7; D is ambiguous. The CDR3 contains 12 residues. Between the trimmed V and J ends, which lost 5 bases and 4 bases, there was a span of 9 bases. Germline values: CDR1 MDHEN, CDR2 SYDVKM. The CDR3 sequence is CASSHYSYEQYV. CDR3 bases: TGTGCCAGCAGTCATTACAGTTACGAGCAGTACGTC.

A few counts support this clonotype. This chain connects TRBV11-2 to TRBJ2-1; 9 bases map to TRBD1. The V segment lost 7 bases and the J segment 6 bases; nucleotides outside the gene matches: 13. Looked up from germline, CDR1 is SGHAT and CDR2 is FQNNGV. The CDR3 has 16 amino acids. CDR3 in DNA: TGTGCCAGCACACGACACGGACAGGGGAAGATCAATGAGCAGTTCTTC. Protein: CASTRHGQGKINEQFF.

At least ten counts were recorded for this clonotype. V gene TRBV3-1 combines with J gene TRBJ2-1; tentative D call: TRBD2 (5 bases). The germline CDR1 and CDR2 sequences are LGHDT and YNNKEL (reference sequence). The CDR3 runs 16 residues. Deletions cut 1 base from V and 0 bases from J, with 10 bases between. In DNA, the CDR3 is TGTGCCAGCAGCCAAGGGCGGGCTAGCTCCTACAATGAGCAGTTCTTC. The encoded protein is CASSQGRASSYNEQFF.

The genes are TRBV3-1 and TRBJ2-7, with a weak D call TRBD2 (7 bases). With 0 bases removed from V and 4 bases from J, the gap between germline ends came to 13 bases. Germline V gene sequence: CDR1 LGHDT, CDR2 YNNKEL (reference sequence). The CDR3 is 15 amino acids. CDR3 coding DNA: TGTGCCAGCAGCCAAGATGGGGGGGGCTGGTACGAGCAGTACTTC. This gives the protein CASSQDGGGWYEQYF.

CDR3 nucleotide sequence: TGTGCCAGCACCCCCGAAACCGAAGAGACCCAGTACTTC. Residues: CASTPETEETQYF. The chain carries TRBV7-2 and TRBJ2-5; D not resolved. The CDR3 is 13 residues long. V lost 7 bases and J 3 bases, leaving 12 bases between the germline ends. Germline V gene lookup returns CDR1 SGHTA and CDR2 FQGNSA.

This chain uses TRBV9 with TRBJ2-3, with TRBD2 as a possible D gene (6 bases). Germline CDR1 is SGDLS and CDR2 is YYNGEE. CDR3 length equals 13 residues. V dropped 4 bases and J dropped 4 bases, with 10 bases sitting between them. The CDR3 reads CASSFPGADTQYF. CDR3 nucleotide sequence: TGTGCCAGCAGCTTCCCGGGGGCAGATACGCAGTATTTT.

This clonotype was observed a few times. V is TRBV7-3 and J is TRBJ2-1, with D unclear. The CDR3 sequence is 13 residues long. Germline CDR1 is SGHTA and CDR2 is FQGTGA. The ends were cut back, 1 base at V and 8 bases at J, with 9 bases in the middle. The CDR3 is CASSLIPAHEQFF. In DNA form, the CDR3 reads TGTGCCAGCAGCTTAATCCCAGCGCATGAGCAGTTCTTC. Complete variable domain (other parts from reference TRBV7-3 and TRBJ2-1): GAGVSQTPSNKVTEKGKYVELRCDPISGHTALYWYRQSLGQGPEFLIYFQGTGAADDSGLPNDRFFAVRPEGSVSTLKIQRTERGDSAVYLCASSLIPAHEQFFGPGTRLTVL.

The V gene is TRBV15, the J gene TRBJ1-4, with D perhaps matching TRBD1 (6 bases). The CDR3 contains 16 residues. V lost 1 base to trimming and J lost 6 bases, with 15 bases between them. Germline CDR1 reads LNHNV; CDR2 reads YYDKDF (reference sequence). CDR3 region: CATSRVFNREDEKLFF. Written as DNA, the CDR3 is TGTGCCACCAGCAGAGTTTTCAACAGGGAAGATGAAAAACTGTTTTTT.

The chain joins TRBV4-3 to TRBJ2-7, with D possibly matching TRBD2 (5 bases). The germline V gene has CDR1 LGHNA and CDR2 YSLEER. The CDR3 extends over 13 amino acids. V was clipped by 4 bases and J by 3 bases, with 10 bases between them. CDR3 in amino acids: CASSRGRGYEQYF. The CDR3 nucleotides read TGCGCCAGCAGCCGGGGTCGGGGCTACGAGCAGTACTTC.

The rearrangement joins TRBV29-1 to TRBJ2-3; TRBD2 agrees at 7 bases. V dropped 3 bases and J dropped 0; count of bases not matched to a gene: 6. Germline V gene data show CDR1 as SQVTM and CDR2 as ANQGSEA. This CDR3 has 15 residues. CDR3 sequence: CSVEPLADSTDTQYF. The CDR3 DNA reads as TGCAGCGTTGAGCCCCTAGCGGATAGCACAGATACGCAGTATTTT.

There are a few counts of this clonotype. CDR3 residues: CASRDRDRAGYTF. Here the CDR3 DNA reads TGTGCCAGCAGAGATCGGGACAGGGCTGGCTACACCTTC. The V gene is TRBV2, the J gene TRBJ1-2; TRBD1 matches 9 bases. The CDR3 is made up of 13 amino acids. Germline V gene lookup returns CDR1 SNHLY and CDR2 FYNNEI. Unmatched junction bases numbered 6, after V lost 6 bases and J lost 7 bases. The full variable domain, with the rest looked up from reference TRBV2 and TRBJ1-2, is EPEVTQTPSHQVTQMGQEVILRCVPISNHLYFYWYRQILGQKVEFLVSFYNNEISEKSEIFDDQFSVERPDGSNFTLKIRSTKLEDSAMYFCASRDRDRAGYTFGSGTRLTVV.

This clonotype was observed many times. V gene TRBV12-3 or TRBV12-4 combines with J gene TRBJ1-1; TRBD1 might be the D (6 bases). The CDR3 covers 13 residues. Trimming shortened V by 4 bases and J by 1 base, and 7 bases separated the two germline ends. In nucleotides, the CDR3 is TGTGCCAGCAGTTGGGGGGCGAACACTGAAGCTTTCTTT. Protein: CASSWGANTEAFF.

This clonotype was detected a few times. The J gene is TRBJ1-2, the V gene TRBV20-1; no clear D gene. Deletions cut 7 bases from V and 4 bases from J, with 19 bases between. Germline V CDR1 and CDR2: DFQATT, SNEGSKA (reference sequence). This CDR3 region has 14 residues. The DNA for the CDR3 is TGCAGTGGGAAGCAGGACCTAAATGGCTATGGCTACACCTTC. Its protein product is CSGKQDLNGYGYTF.

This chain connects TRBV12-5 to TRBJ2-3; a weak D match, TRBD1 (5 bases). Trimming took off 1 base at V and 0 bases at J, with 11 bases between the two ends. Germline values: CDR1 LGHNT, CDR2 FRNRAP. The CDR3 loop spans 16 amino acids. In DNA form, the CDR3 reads TGTGCTAGTGGTTTGGCCCTGACAGAGAGCACAGATACGCAGTATTTT. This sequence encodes CASGLALTESTDTQYF.

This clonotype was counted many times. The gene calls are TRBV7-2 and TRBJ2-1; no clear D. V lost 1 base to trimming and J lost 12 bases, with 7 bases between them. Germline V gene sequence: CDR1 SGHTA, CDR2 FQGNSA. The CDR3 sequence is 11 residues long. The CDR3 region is CASSLGRVQFF. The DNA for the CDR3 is TGTGCCAGCAGCTTAGGCCGAGTGCAGTTCTTC.

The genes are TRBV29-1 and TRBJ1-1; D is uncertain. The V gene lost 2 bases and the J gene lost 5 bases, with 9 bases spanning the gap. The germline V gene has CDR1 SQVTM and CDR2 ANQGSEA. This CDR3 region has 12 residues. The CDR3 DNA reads TGCAGCGTTGAACGGCCCGGTACTGAAGCTTTCTTT. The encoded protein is CSVERPGTEAFF.

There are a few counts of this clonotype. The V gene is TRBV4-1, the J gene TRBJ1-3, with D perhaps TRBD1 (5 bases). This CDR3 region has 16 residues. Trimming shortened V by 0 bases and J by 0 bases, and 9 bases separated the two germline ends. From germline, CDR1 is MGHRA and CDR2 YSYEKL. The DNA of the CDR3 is TGCGCCAGCAGCCAAGAAGGGGCCTACTCTGGAAACACCATATATTTT. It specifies CASSQEGAYSGNTIYF.

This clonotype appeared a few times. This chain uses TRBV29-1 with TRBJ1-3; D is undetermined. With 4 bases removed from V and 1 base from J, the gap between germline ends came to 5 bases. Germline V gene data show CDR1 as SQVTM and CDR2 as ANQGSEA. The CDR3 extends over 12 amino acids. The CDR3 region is CSVVYSGNTIYF. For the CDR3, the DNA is TGCAGCGTTGTGTATTCTGGAAACACCATATATTTT.

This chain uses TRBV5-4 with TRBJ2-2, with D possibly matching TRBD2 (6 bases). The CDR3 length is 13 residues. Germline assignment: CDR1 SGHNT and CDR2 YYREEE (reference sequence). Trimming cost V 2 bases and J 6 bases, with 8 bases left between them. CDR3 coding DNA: TGTGCCAGCAGCTTCGGGGGAGCCGGGGAGCTGTTTTTT. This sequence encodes CASSFGGAGELFF.

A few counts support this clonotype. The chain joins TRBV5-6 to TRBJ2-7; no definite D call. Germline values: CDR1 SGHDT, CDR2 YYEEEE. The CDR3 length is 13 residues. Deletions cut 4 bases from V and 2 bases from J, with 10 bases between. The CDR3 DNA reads TGTGCCAGCAGCCGATCCTCGGCCTACGAGCAGTACGTC. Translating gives CASSRSSAYEQYV.

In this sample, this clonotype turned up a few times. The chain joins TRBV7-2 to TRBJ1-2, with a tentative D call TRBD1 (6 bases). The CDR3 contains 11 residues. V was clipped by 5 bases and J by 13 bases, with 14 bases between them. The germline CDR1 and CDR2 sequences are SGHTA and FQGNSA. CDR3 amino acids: CASSLGGAPTF. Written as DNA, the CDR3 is TGTGCCAGCAGCCTTGGGGGGGCGCCCACCTTC. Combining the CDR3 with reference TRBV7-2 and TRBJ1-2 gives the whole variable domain GAGVSQSPSNKVTEKGKDVELRCDPISGHTALYWYRQSLGQGLEFLIYFQGNSAPDKSGLPSDRFSAERTGGSVSTLTIQRTQQEDSAVYLCASSLGGAPTFGSGTRLTVV.

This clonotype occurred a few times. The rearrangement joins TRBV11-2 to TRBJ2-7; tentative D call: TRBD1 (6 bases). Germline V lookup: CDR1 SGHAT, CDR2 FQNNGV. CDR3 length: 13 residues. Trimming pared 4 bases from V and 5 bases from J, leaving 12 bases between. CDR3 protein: CASSSLGAHEQYV. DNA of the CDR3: TGTGCCAGCAGCTCCCTGGGGGCCCACGAGCAGTACGTC.